This T cell receptor beta chain was captured in a study of CXCR3-negative and CXCR3-positive naive CD8 T cells. UMI-labeled TRB cDNA libraries were prepared by 5' RACE. TCRdb re-called the 5' RACE reads and catalogs CDR3 proteins one per entry, DNA excluded. The sample's table shows some 150,000 distinct CDR3 sequences. All CD8+ T cell subsets were sorted in triplicate at 300,000 cells each. The CDR3 totals 16 residues. Germline values: CDR1 SGHNT, CDR2 YYREEE (reference sequence). Study-wide points: Diversity proved comparably high across both naive subsets and much lower in memory CD8+ cells. More hydrophobic TRB CDR3s occurred in CXCR3-positive than in CXCR3-negative naive cells.

As to this clonotype: Its antigen is still unknown.

The sequencing sample was made of naive CXCR3+ CD8+ T cells from blood. Subset: CD45RO-CCR7+CD27+CD95- naive CD8+ T cells expressing CXCR3 (TNR3+). This receptor was obtained from a human donor in good health. Some clones in this sample may be carry-over from other donors' samples. J is TRBJ2-3 and V is TRBV5-4; the D call from TCRdb, TRBD2, cannot be confirmed without DNA. This chain's CDR3 is CASSSGTRVFTDTQYF.